The clone carrying this T cell receptor (beta chain) was recorded a few times. What it recognizes is unknown. This entry is derived from a study of molecular identifiers for immune sequencing clone quantification. Study-wide results and limits: Detection of one spiked Jurkat cell's TCR RNA reportedly worked in one million naive cells. Beyond 20 RNA copies, clones held over 99% of effector molecules, compared with under 1% in naive cells. In cases of identical TCR molecules sharing a barcode, highly expanded clone sizes could be underestimated.

This CDR3 contains 13 residues. Germline values: CDR1 SNHLY, CDR2 FYNNEI. Trimming took off 0 bases at V and 6 bases at J, with 7 bases between the two ends. TCRdb re-called the PCR reads through MiXCR, storing one row per CDR3 protein. In the table there are about 510,000 distinct CDR3 sequences, around 23% of which are singletons. The TCR sequence derives from a human donor in good health. Some libraries in this study had Jurkat cell RNA spiked in. Specimen: naive CD8+ T cells from blood, with Jurkat cell RNA spiked in. This sample's subset: FACS-sorted CD8+CD4-CCR7+CD45RA+ naive T cells. The rearrangement uses TRBV2 and TRBJ2-3; D is possibly TRBD2 (5 bases). CDR3 sequence reads: CASSEARRDTQYF. The CDR3, as DNA: TGTGCCAGCAGTGAAGCGCGGAGGGATACGCAGTATTTT.